The next 31 T cell receptor beta chains were all read from a single sample in a study of blood T cell repertoires in COVID-19. The table came from immunoSEQ multiplex PCR; TCRdb's copy has only in-frame clones and leaves some out. The top ten hold about 0.65% of the sample, which has about 260,000 clones, nearly 90% seen once. Sequenced material: peripheral blood. These TCRs come from a human donor in a cohort sampled during active COVID-19.

J is TRBJ1-2 and V is TRBV6-5; D perhaps matches TRBD1 (5 bases). Germline lookup yields CDR1 MNHEY and CDR2 SVGAGI. The CDR3 totals 14 residues. V dropped 0 bases and J dropped 7 bases, with 12 bases sitting between them. In nucleotides, the CDR3 is TGTGCCAGCAGTTACTCGTCCAGGGTGATTGGCTACACCTTC. Amino acids: CASSYSSRVIGYTF.

The chain couples TRBV7-2 to TRBJ1-3; D is perhaps TRBD1 (6 bases). This CDR3 comprises 16 residues. Trimming took off 1 base at V and 2 bases at J, with 12 bases between the two ends. CDR1 is SGHTA, CDR2 FQGNSA, per germline. Here the CDR3 reads CASSLDTGYTGNTIYF. The CDR3 nucleotides read TGTGCCAGCAGCTTAGATACAGGGTATACTGGAAACACCATATATTTT.

The chain employs TRBV5-1 and TRBJ1-2, with TRBD1 matching 8 bases. Trimming cost V 4 bases and J 1 base; bases outside gene matches: 9. Germline V gene sequence: CDR1 SGHRS, CDR2 YFSETQ. The CDR3 is 16 residues long. DNA for the CDR3: TGCGCCAGCAGCCCGTACGACAGGGGCAATAACTATGGCTACACCTTC. This codes for CASSPYDRGNNYGYTF.

The chain employs TRBV29-1 and TRBJ2-7; TRBD1 matches at 9 bases. Germline V gene sequence: CDR1 SQVTM, CDR2 ANQGSEA. V lost 6 bases to trimming and J lost 7 bases; unmatched junction nucleotides: 4. This CDR3 comprises 11 residues. The CDR3 spells CSVATGGEQYF. In nucleotides, the CDR3 is TGCAGCGTAGCGACAGGGGGAGAGCAGTACTTC.

The rearrangement links TRBV28 to TRBJ1-6; no clear D gene. The CDR3 extends over 13 amino acids. V was cut by 4 bases and J by 5 bases, with 6 bases left in between. From germline, CDR1 is MDHEN and CDR2 SYDVKM. The DNA for the CDR3 is TGTGCCAGCAGTTCGAGGGATAATTCACCCCTCCACTTT. It codes for CASSSRDNSPLHF.

The genes are TRBV6-5 and TRBJ1-1; maybe TRBD1 (5 bases). CDR3 length: 14 amino acids. The germline CDR1 and CDR2 sequences are MNHEY and SVGAGI. Trimming took off 0 bases at V and 5 bases at J, with 10 bases between the two ends. The CDR3 sequence: CASSYSKGETEAFF. CDR3 nucleotide sequence: TGTGCCAGCAGTTACTCGAAAGGGGAAACTGAAGCTTTCTTT.

This clone has more than one count but fewer than ten. This chain links TRBV4-3 with TRBJ2-5; TRBD2 agrees at 10 bases. The CDR3 contains 16 residues. The germline V gene encodes CDR1 LGHNA and CDR2 YSLEER. The junction had 7 bases not matched to a gene; V was cut back by 1 base and J by 5 bases. CDR3 DNA sequence: TGCGCCAGCAGCCAAGTGCGGCTAGCGGGGGTCGAGACCCAGTACTTC. This gives the protein CASSQVRLAGVETQYF.

The V call is TRBV7-2, the J call TRBJ1-3, with TRBD1 identical over 9 bases. Looked up from germline, CDR1 is SGHTA and CDR2 is FQGNSA. V was pared by 7 bases and J by 3 bases, with 10 bases of the junction left unmatched. The CDR3 has 16 amino acids. CDR3 region: CASNNLGDRVGNTIYF. CDR3 bases: TGTGCCAGCAACAATCTTGGGGACAGGGTTGGAAACACCATATATTTT.

The V call is TRBV5-1, the J call TRBJ2-7; possibly TRBD1 for D (8 bases). This CDR3 has 17 amino acids. The germline V gene encodes CDR1 SGHRS and CDR2 YFSETQ. V was clipped by 5 bases and J by 5 bases, with 26 bases between them. CDR3 sequence reads: CASRLGGQGAQKDEQYF. The CDR3 DNA sequence: TGCGCCAGCAGGCTGGGGGGGCAGGGGGCGCAAAAAGACGAGCAGTACTTC.

The chain carries TRBV10-3 and TRBJ1-2; D not resolved. CDR1 and CDR2 (germline): ENHRY, SYGVKD. V was shortened by 7 bases and J by 7 bases, with 10 bases between the two germline ends. This CDR3 comprises 11 residues. CDR3 region: CAIISPVGYTF. The CDR3, as DNA: TGTGCCATCATCTCCCCGGTTGGCTACACCTTC.

This chain uses TRBV20-1 with TRBJ1-1; D gene unclear. The CDR3 covers 11 residues. Germline loops: CDR1 DFQATT, CDR2 SNEGSKA (reference sequence). Trimming stripped 5 bases from V and 4 bases from J, with 8 bases between. CDR3 protein: CSAFPGTEAFF. The DNA for the CDR3 is TGCAGTGCTTTTCCGGGCACTGAAGCTTTCTTT.

This sequence joins TRBV18 and TRBJ2-7, with D perhaps TRBD1 (6 bases). This CDR3 is 12 amino acids long. From germline, CDR1 is KGHSH and CDR2 LQKENI. V shed 4 bases and J shed 6 bases, with 10 bases lying between them. This CDR3 is CASSRQGTEQYF. For the CDR3, the DNA is TGTGCCAGCTCACGTCAGGGGACCGAGCAGTACTTC.

J is TRBJ2-7 and V is TRBV4-1; D may be TRBD1 (6 bases). CDR1 is MGHRA, CDR2 YSYEKL, per germline. CDR3 size: 14 residues. Deletions cut 0 bases from V and 2 bases from J, with 8 bases between. The CDR3 bases are TGCGCCAGCAGCCAAGAAACAGGGACCTACGAGCAGTACTTC. Translating gives CASSQETGTYEQYF.

The chain couples TRBV13 to TRBJ2-3; D is possibly TRBD2 (7 bases). CDR1 and CDR2 from the germline V gene are PRHDT and FYEKMQ (reference sequence). The CDR3 covers 16 residues. The V end lost 3 bases, the J end lost 2 bases, and 15 bases lay between the germline ends. The CDR3 loop reads CASSFPMGGLTDTQYF. The DNA for the CDR3 is TGTGCCAGCAGCTTTCCTATGGGGGGGCTCACAGATACGCAGTATTTT.

The chain has TRBV4-1 and TRBJ2-7; 10 bases fit TRBD2. The CDR3 runs to 17 residues. In germline, CDR1 is MGHRA, CDR2 YSYEKL. Trimming removed 1 base from V and 0 bases from J; junction bases left unmatched: 6. The CDR3 DNA reads TGCGCCAGCAGCCAAGGGGGGACTAGCGCCTTCTCCTACGAGCAGTACTTC. Amino acids: CASSQGGTSAFSYEQYF.

The J gene is TRBJ2-3, the V gene TRBV10-3; 11 nucleotides match TRBD2. Germline-derived CDR1 and CDR2 are ENHRY and SYGVKD. This CDR3 is 18 amino acids long. V gave up 0 bases and J gave up 4 bases; unmatched junction bases: 9. The chain's CDR3 is CAISESGSGRASADTQYF. DNA for the CDR3: TGTGCCATCAGTGAGTCGGGTAGCGGGAGGGCCTCGGCAGATACGCAGTATTTT.

The CDR3 reads CASSTGTDNQPQHF. CDR3 in DNA: TGTGCCAGCAGTACCGGGACAGATAATCAGCCCCAGCATTTT. V gene TRBV28 combines with J gene TRBJ1-5, with 7 bases that match TRBD1. Germline V CDR1 and CDR2: MDHEN, SYDVKM. The CDR3 runs 14 residues. After removal of 5 bases from V and 4 bases from J, the junction contained 5 bases not matched to a gene.

J is TRBJ2-4 and V is TRBV25-1; weak D call: TRBD2 (6 bases). The germline V and J ends were trimmed by 2 bases and 2 bases, with 16 bases remaining between them. Germline loops: CDR1 MGHDK, CDR2 SYGVNS. This CDR3 has 17 amino acids. CDR3 sequence: CASSENQWGGPKNIQYF. The CDR3 nucleotides are TGTGCCAGCAGTGAAAATCAGTGGGGAGGACCCAAAAACATTCAGTACTTC.

J is TRBJ2-1 and V is TRBV27, with a weak D call TRBD1 (6 bases). Trimming removed 3 bases from V and 8 bases from J, with 23 bases in between. This CDR3 comprises 17 residues. Germline V gene sequence: CDR1 MNHEY, CDR2 SMNVEV (reference sequence). CDR3 in DNA: TGTGCCAGCAGTTTGTGGGGGCCGGAGGTGTTTGGGCATGAGCAGTTCTTC. Its protein product is CASSLWGPEVFGHEQFF.

V gene TRBV5-6 combines with J gene TRBJ1-4; D unclear. Per the germline V gene, CDR1 is SGHDT and CDR2 is YYEEEE. This CDR3 is built from 12 residues. The V gene lost 0 bases and the J gene lost 7 bases, with 4 bases spanning the gap. This chain's CDR3 is CASSLVAEKLFF. The DNA of the CDR3 is TGTGCCAGCAGCTTGGTGGCTGAAAAACTGTTTTTT. The full variable domain, rest sourced from reference TRBV5-6 and TRBJ1-4, is DAGVTQSPTHLIKTRGQQVTLRCSPKSGHDTVSWYQQALGQGPQFIFQYYEEEERQRGNFPDRFSGHQFPNYSSELNVNALLLGDSALYLCASSLVAEKLFFGSGTQLSVL.

This clone was seen once. The chain is built from TRBV30 and TRBJ2-1, with TRBD2 identical over 10 bases. CDR3 length equals 17 residues. After removal of 6 bases from V and 0 bases from J, the junction contained 11 bases not matched to a gene. Per germline, CDR1 GTSNPN and CDR2 SVGIG (reference sequence). The CDR3 sequence is CACEAGGFLSSYNEQFF. The CDR3 nucleotides are TGTGCCTGCGAAGCGGGGGGGTTCCTTAGCTCCTACAATGAGCAGTTCTTC.

V gene TRBV3-1 (or the pseudogene TRBV3-2) combines with J gene TRBJ2-2; D ambiguous. This CDR3 is 16 amino acids long. The ends were cut back, 4 bases at V and 0 bases at J, with 12 bases in the middle. Germline CDR1 and CDR2: LGHDT and YNNKEL (reference sequence). The CDR3 here is CASSPLEESNTGELFF. In DNA, the CDR3 is TGTGCCAGCAGCCCACTCGAGGAGTCGAACACCGGGGAGCTGTTTTTT.

The genes are TRBV6-2 or TRBV6-3 and TRBJ2-1; D unresolved. V lost 2 bases, J lost 10 bases, and 9 bases lay in between. The CDR3 extends over 12 amino acids. The germline CDR1 and CDR2 sequences are MNHEY and SVGEGT. DNA for the CDR3: TGTGCCAGCAGTTACCCCCCTGTAGAGCAGTTCTTC. Its protein product is CASSYPPVEQFF.

V is TRBV5-1 and J is TRBJ2-7; TRBD1 might be the D (5 bases). The CDR3 totals 15 residues. Germline V gene data show CDR1 as SGHRS and CDR2 as YFSETQ. The V and J ends lost 4 bases and 0 bases respectively, with 14 bases between them. The DNA of the CDR3 is TGCGCCAGCAGCCAGGGTCGTCGCGGCTCCTACGAGCAGTACTTC. This encodes CASSQGRRGSYEQYF.

The rearrangement uses TRBV27 and TRBJ2-7, with 8 bases that match TRBD1. The CDR3 covers 14 residues. The germline gives CDR1 MNHEY, CDR2 SMNVEV (reference sequence). Trimming at V came to 3 bases and at J to 5 bases, leaving 6 bases not matched to a gene. The CDR3 sequence: CASSLFGQGHEQYF. CDR3 sequence (DNA): TGTGCCAGCAGTTTGTTCGGACAGGGCCACGAGCAGTACTTC.

The V call is TRBV21-1, the J call TRBJ1-5. TRBV21-1 is listed as a pseudogene. This CDR3 is 14 amino acids long. The CDR3 spells CASRLRGMGQPQHF. The DNA of the CDR3 is TGTGCCAGCAGATTGCGGGGGATGGGTCAGCCCCAGCATTTT.

The CDR3 spells CASSTQNPVSPGGEKLFF. CDR3 bases: TGTGCCAGTAGTACCCAAAACCCGGTGTCGCCGGGAGGGGAAAAACTGTTTTTT. The J gene is TRBJ1-4, the V gene TRBV19; no clear D. This CDR3 is built from 18 residues. Trimming stripped 4 bases from V and 8 bases from J, with 26 bases between. Germline CDR1 LNHDA, CDR2 SQIVND (reference sequence).

The chain joins TRBV19 to TRBJ2-7; 7 bases align to TRBD1. The germline V gene has CDR1 LNHDA and CDR2 SQIVND (reference sequence). The CDR3 sequence is 12 residues long. With 9 bases clipped from V and 2 bases from J, the junction kept 4 bases outside the gene matches. In DNA, the CDR3 is TGTGCCAGCACCGGGACAGCCTACGAGCAGTACTTC. It translates to CASTGTAYEQYF.

The J gene is TRBJ2-7, the V gene TRBV19; a weak D match, TRBD2 (6 bases). V was clipped by 8 bases and J by 5 bases, with 10 bases between them. Germline CDR1 is LNHDA and CDR2 is SQIVND (reference sequence). The CDR3 contains 11 residues. CDR3 sequence: CASSGEDEQYF. The CDR3, as DNA: TGTGCCAGTTCGGGGGAGGACGAGCAGTACTTC. The variable domain in full, completed from reference TRBV19 and TRBJ2-7, reads DGGITQSPKYLFRKEGQNVTLSCEQNLNHDAMYWYRQDPGQGLRLIYYSQIVNDFQKGDIAEGYSVSREKKESFPLTVTSAQKNPTAFYLCASSGEDEQYFGPGTRLTVT.

The chain joins TRBV11-2 to TRBJ1-1; D remains unclear. Trimming took 1 base from V and 3 from J, leaving 6 bases between them. From germline, CDR1 is SGHAT and CDR2 FQNNGV. This CDR3 region has 13 residues. CDR3 loop: CASSLGSDTEAFF. CDR3 DNA: TGTGCCAGCAGCTTAGGCTCAGACACTGAAGCTTTCTTT.

This chain uses TRBV13 with TRBJ2-7, with TRBD2 identical over 12 bases. This CDR3 is 15 amino acids long. V gave up 4 bases and J gave up 7 bases; unmatched junction bases: 8. Germline lookup yields CDR1 PRHDT and CDR2 FYEKMQ (reference sequence). The DNA of the CDR3 is TGTGCCAGCAGCTCCCTAGCGGGAGGGTCGGGGGAGCAGTACTTC. This codes for CASSSLAGGSGEQYF.